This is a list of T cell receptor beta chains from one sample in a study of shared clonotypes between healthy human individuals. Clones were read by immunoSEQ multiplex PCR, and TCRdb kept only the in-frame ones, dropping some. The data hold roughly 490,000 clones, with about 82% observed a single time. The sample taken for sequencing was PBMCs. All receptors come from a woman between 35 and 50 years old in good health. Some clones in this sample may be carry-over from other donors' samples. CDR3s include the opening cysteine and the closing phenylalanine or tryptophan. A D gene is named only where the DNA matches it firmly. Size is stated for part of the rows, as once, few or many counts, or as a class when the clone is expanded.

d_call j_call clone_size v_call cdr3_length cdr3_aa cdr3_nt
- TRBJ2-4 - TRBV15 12 CATSTDRNIQYF TGTGCCACCAGCACTGACCGGAACATTCAGTACTTC
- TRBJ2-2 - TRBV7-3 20 CASSLGIRQGSPPGAGELFF TGTGCCAGCAGCTTAGGGATCCGACAAGGCTCACCGCCTGGGGCCGGGGAGCTGTTTTTT
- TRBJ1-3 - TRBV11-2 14 CASKSLRGRNTIYF TGTGCCAGCAAATCCCTTAGGGGGAGAAACACCATATATTTT
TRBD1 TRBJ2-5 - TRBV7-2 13 CASSKDRGGTQYF TGTGCCAGCAGCAAAGACAGGGGTGGGACCCAGTACTTC
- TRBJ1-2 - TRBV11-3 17 CASSLVLQRGQRVGYTF TGTGCCAGCAGCTTAGTCTTACAAAGAGGGCAAAGGGTTGGCTACACCTTC
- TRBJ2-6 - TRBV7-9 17 CASSLGETNSGANVLTF TGTGCCAGCAGCTTGGGGGAGACAAACTCTGGGGCCAACGTCCTGACTTTC
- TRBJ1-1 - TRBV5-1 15 CASSFGGARNTEAFF TGCGCCAGCAGCTTTGGGGGGGCGCGGAACACTGAAGCTTTCTTT
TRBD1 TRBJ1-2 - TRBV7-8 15 CASSRGQVRNYGYTF TGTGCCAGCAGCCGTGGACAGGTCAGAAACTATGGCTACACCTTC
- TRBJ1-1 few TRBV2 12 CASGGFDTEAFF TGTGCCAGCGGGGGGTTTGACACTGAAGCTTTCTTT
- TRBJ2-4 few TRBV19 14 CASSIPAGTDIQYF TGTGCCAGTAGTATCCCGGCAGGGACGGACATTCAGTACTTC
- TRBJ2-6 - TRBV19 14 CASSSSSWANVLTF TGTGCCAGTAGTTCTTCCTCCTGGGCCAACGTCCTGACTTTC
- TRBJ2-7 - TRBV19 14 CASSISRGSYEQYF TGTGCCAGTAGTATTAGCAGGGGATCCTACGAGCAGTACTTC
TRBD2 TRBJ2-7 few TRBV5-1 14 CASSRTSESYEQYF TGCGCCAGCAGCCGGACTAGCGAATCCTACGAGCAGTACTTC
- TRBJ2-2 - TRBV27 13 CASSSYAVRELFF TGTGCCAGCAGTTCGTACGCCGTCCGGGAGCTGTTTTTT
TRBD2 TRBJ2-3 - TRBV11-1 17 CASSIGLAGGGTDTQYF TGTGCCAGCAGCATCGGACTAGCGGGAGGGGGCACAGATACGCAGTATTTT
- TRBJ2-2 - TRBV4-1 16 CASSQEGGRTGGELFF TGCGCCAGCAGCCAAGAAGGAGGGAGAACGGGCGGGGAGCTGTTTTTT
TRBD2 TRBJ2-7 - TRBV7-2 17 CASSPREPGLKIYEQYF TGTGCCAGCAGCCCACGGGAGCCGGGACTAAAAATCTACGAGCAGTACTTC
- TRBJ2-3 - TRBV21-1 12 CASTHGTDTQYF TGTGCCAGCACACACGGCACAGATACGCAGTATTTT
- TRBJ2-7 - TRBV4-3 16 CASSQVGGSRSYEQYF TGCGCCAGCAGCCAAGTAGGGGGGAGTCGCTCCTACGAGCAGTACTTC
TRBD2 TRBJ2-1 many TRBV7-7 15 CASSSITGGLNEQFF TGTGCTAGCAGTTCTATTACGGGGGGACTCAATGAGCAGTTCTTC
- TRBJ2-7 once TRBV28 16 CASSAHTGTGSYEQYF TGTGCCAGCAGCGCCCATACAGGGACGGGCTCCTACGAGCAGTACTTC
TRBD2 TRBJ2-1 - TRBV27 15 CASRGVAGGLNEQFF TGTGCCAGCCGGGGGGTAGCGGGAGGGTTGAATGAGCAGTTCTTC
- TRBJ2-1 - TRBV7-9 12 CASSWSSNEQFF TGTGCCAGCAGCTGGTCTAGCAATGAGCAGTTCTTC
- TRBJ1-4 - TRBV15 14 CATSRVRGTGKLFF TGTGCCACCAGCAGGGTCCGTGGGACGGGAAAACTGTTTTTT
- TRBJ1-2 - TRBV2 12 CASSVRLGGYTF TGTGCCAGCAGTGTACGCTTGGGGGGCTACACCTTC